The rows below give T cell receptor beta chains drawn from one sample of a study of radiotherapy plus CTLA-4 blockade in lung cancer. The assay was immunoSEQ multiplex PCR, and TCRdb's table has in-frame clones only and misses some. The sample lists 81,000 or so clones, about 80% occurring once. The sequencing here drew on peripheral blood, taken from a patient treated with radiotherapy plus ipilimumab. Receptor source: a human donor with non-small cell lung cancer that progressed on radiotherapy plus ipilimumab. CDR3s include the opening cysteine and the closing phenylalanine or tryptophan. The D gene is left open where the match is weak. Clone size is not always given. Where it is, it says once, few, many or a class for expanded clones.

size: .
length: 15
J: TRBJ2-7
D: TRBD1
V: TRBV15
DNA: TGTGCCACCAGCAGAGGTGGGACAGGGGGACACGAGCAGTACTTC
CDR3: CATSRGGTGGHEQYF

size: .
length: 16
J: TRBJ1-1
D: TRBD1
V: TRBV4-2
DNA: TGTGCCAGCAGCTTGGACTCAGGGGGTGCAGAACTTAAAGCTTTCTTT
CDR3: CASSLDSGGAELKAFF

size: .
length: 13
J: TRBJ1-5
D: .
V: TRBV28
DNA: TGTGCCAGCGGACTAGGCTCTTATCAGCCCCAGCATTTT
CDR3: CASGLGSYQPQHF

size: .
length: 16
J: TRBJ1-1
D: TRBD1
V: TRBV7-6
DNA: TGTGCCAGCAGCCTGGGGACAGGGGGACCGAACACTGAAGCTTTCTTT
CDR3: CASSLGTGGPNTEAFF

size: .
length: 16
J: TRBJ2-3
D: .
V: TRBV4-3
DNA: TGCGCCAGCAGCCAAGATGGCAGGGTGGGCACAGATACGCAGTATTTT
CDR3: CASSQDGRVGTDTQYF

size: few
length: 14
J: TRBJ2-1
D: .
V: TRBV30
DNA: TGTGCCTGGAGTGGAGGCGTCATACAAAATGAGCAGTTCTTC
CDR3: CAWSGGVIQNEQFF

size: .
length: 14
J: TRBJ2-5
D: .
V: TRBV18
DNA: TGTGCCAGCTCACCACCGGTGGGGTCGGAGACCCAGTACTTC
CDR3: CASSPPVGSETQYF

size: .
length: 13
J: TRBJ1-4
D: .
V: TRBV30
DNA: TGTGCCGGCCTCAGGGCGGCGGGTGAAAAACTGTTTTTT
CDR3: CAGLRAAGEKLFF

size: .
length: 15
J: TRBJ2-3
D: .
V: TRBV5-1
DNA: TGCGCCAGCAGCTTGGCGGGGCGGGAAACAGATACGCAGTATTTT
CDR3: CASSLAGRETDTQYF

size: .
length: 15
J: TRBJ1-1
D: .
V: TRBV6-6
DNA: TGTGCCAGCAGCCCACTGGTCCCAGCGAACACTGAAGCTTTCTTT
CDR3: CASSPLVPANTEAFF

size: few
length: 15
J: TRBJ1-2
D: .
V: TRBV6-5
DNA: TGTGCCAGCAGTTACTCAGAGCAATCGGGAGGAGGCTACACCTTC
CDR3: CASSYSEQSGGGYTF

size: .
length: 17
J: TRBJ2-5
D: TRBD1
V: TRBV18
DNA: TGTGCCAGCTCACCACGGACCATGGGACAGGGAGGAGAGACCCAGTACTTC
CDR3: CASSPRTMGQGGETQYF

size: .
length: 17
J: TRBJ1-5
D: .
V: TRBV7-8
DNA: TGTGCCAGCAGCCAAGGACGGGAGACTTATAGCAATCAGCCCCAGCATTTT
CDR3: CASSQGRETYSNQPQHF

size: .
length: 14
J: TRBJ1-5
D: .
V: TRBV2
DNA: TGTGCCAGCAGTGAAGCCAGGGGATATCAGCCCCAGCATTTT
CDR3: CASSEARGYQPQHF

size: .
length: 16
J: TRBJ2-5
D: .
V: TRBV4-3
DNA: TGCGCCAGCAGCCCCACGGCGCTAGCGAGGGGAGAGACCCAGTACTTC
CDR3: CASSPTALARGETQYF

size: few
length: 15
J: TRBJ1-4
D: .
V: TRBV7-9
DNA: TGTGCCAGCAGCGTTAGACCGCCCCCGGGGGAAAAACTGTTTTTT
CDR3: CASSVRPPPGEKLFF

size: .
length: 15
J: TRBJ2-2
D: .
V: TRBV10-3
DNA: TGTGCCATCAGTCCCAGAGCAGGAAACACCGGGGAGCTGTTTTTT
CDR3: CAISPRAGNTGELFF

size: .
length: 16
J: TRBJ1-4
D: .
V: TRBV7-9
DNA: TGTGCCAGCAGCTTAGCGGGCGGGGCAACTAATGAAAAACTGTTTTTT
CDR3: CASSLAGGATNEKLFF

size: .
length: 15
J: TRBJ2-2
D: TRBD1
V: TRBV5-1
DNA: TGCGCCAGCAGCTGGGGACAGTCCAACACCGGGGAGCTGTTTTTT
CDR3: CASSWGQSNTGELFF

size: few
length: 15
J: TRBJ1-2
D: TRBD1
V: TRBV14
DNA: TGTGCCAGCAGTCCATGGACAGGGAAAAGGGGGGGCTACACCTTC
CDR3: CASSPWTGKRGGYTF

size: .
length: 12
J: TRBJ2-1
D: .
V: TRBV11-1
DNA: TGTGCCAGCAGCCCGGTGAAGGATGAGCAGTTCTTC
CDR3: CASSPVKDEQFF

size: .
length: 15
J: TRBJ2-7
D: TRBD1
V: TRBV11-3
DNA: TGTGCCAGCAGCCCATGGACAGGGGGCTCCTACGAGCAGTACTTC
CDR3: CASSPWTGGSYEQYF

size: .
length: 11
J: TRBJ2-7
D: .
V: TRBV7-8
DNA: TGTGCCAGCAGCCGCAGCTACGAGCAGTACTTC
CDR3: CASSRSYEQYF

size: .
length: 10
J: TRBJ2-5
D: .
V: TRBV6-6
DNA: TGTGCCAGCAGCGGAGAGACCCAGTACTTC
CDR3: CASSGETQYF

size: .
length: 15
J: TRBJ2-7
D: .
V: TRBV7-2
DNA: TGTGCCAGCAGCTTAGGGACCTTCCCCGGCGGCGAGCAGTACTTC
CDR3: CASSLGTFPGGEQYF

size: .
length: 17
J: TRBJ2-7
D: TRBD2
V: TRBV30
DNA: TGTGCCTGGAGGGGACTAGCGGGAGGGAGGAGTGTGTACGAGCAGTACTTC
CDR3: CAWRGLAGGRSVYEQYF

size: .
length: 13
J: TRBJ2-3
D: .
V: TRBV7-9
DNA: TGTGCCAGCACCCGGATCGGGGCGGGTACGCAGTATTTT
CDR3: CASTRIGAGTQYF

size: .
length: 17
J: TRBJ2-1
D: .
V: TRBV7-9
DNA: TGTGCCAGCAGCTTAGCCGTTTCTGGGGATACCTACAATGAGCAGTTCTTC
CDR3: CASSLAVSGDTYNEQFF

size: .
length: 17
J: TRBJ1-3
D: .
V: TRBV18
DNA: TGTGCCAGCTCACCGCCGGGACATCGAAGCTCTGGAAACACCATATATTTT
CDR3: CASSPPGHRSSGNTIYF

size: .
length: 13
J: TRBJ1-2
D: .
V: TRBV12-5
DNA: TGTGCTAGTGGTTTGGACGTGGGCTATGGCTACACCTTC
CDR3: CASGLDVGYGYTF

size: few
length: 14
J: TRBJ2-1
D: TRBD2
V: TRBV30
DNA: TGTGCCTGGGAAACTAGCGGAGCCTACAATGAGCAGTTCTTC
CDR3: CAWETSGAYNEQFF

size: few
length: 12
J: TRBJ1-5
D: .
V: TRBV28
DNA: TGTGCCAGCAGTTTACTAGCGCAGCCCCAGCATTTT
CDR3: CASSLLAQPQHF

size: once
length: 17
J: TRBJ2-7
D: TRBD1
V: TRBV28
DNA: TGTGCCAGCAGTTTATCCGAATGGACAGGCAACACCTACGAGCAGTACTTC
CDR3: CASSLSEWTGNTYEQYF

size: .
length: 15
J: TRBJ2-1
D: .
V: TRBV19
DNA: TGTGCCAGTAGTATAGTCCAGAGCTCCTACAATGAGCAGTTCTTC
CDR3: CASSIVQSSYNEQFF

size: .
length: 14
J: TRBJ2-2
D: .
V: TRBV7-8
DNA: TGTGCCAGCAGCTTAGCTAGCCATGGCGGGGAGCTGTTTTTT
CDR3: CASSLASHGGELFF

size: .
length: 15
J: TRBJ1-5
D: .
V: TRBV5-6
DNA: TGTGCCAGCAGCTTCGGAGGGGTGGGCAATCAGCCCCAGCATTTT
CDR3: CASSFGGVGNQPQHF

size: .
length: 11
J: TRBJ1-4
D: .
V: TRBV30
DNA: TGTGCCTGGAGTCAGAATGAAAAACTGTTTTTT
CDR3: CAWSQNEKLFF